The clone carrying this T cell receptor beta chain occurred many times. Its target is not known. The data were taken from a study of T cells after yellow fever vaccination. General study points: The booster saw the reappearance of most primary-vaccination clones (about 95% CD4, roughly 87% CD8).

Germline CDR1 reads SGHTA; CDR2 reads FQGNSA. Trimming cost V 2 bases and J 3 bases, with 3 bases left between them. This CDR3 spans 12 amino acids. MiXCR, run by TCRdb on the 5' RACE reads, gives a single entry per CDR3 protein. The table records 400,000 or so distinct CDR3 sequences, roughly 6.1% of them present only once. The starting material was PBMCs, obtained 5 days after the yellow fever booster vaccination. The clonotype originates from a man between 25 and 39 years old who received the YFV17D yellow fever vaccine. V usage is TRBV7-2 and J usage is TRBJ2-3; the D is unclear. The CDR3, as DNA: TGTGCCAGCAGCTTATGGACAGATACGCAGTATTTT. Translation gives CASSLWTDTQYF.